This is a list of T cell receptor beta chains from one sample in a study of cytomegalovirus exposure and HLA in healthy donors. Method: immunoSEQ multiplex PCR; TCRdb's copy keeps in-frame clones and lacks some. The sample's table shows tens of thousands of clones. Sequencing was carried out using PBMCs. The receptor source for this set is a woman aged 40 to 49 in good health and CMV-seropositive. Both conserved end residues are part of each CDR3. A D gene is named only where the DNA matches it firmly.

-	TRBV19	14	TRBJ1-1	TGTGCCAGTAGTATCCCAGGGGTGCCCACTGAAGCTTTCTTT	CASSIPGVPTEAFF
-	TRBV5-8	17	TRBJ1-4	TGTGCCAGCAGCTCGAACCCGGGACAAGGGCAATATGAAAAACTGTTTTTT	CASSSNPGQGQYEKLFF
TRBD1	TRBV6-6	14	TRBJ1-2	TGTGCCAGCAGTTACCCCGACAGGGTTAATGGCTACACCTTC	CASSYPDRVNGYTF
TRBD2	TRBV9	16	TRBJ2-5	TGTGCCAGCAGCGCGACTAGCGGGGGCCTCCAAGAGACCCAGTACTTC	CASSATSGGLQETQYF
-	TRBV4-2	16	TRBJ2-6	TGTGCCAGCAGCCAAGCGGGCGTCTCTGGGGCCAACGTCCCGACTTTC	CASSQAGVSGANVPTF
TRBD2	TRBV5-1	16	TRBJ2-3	TGCGCCAGCAGCCGACGGAGCGGGAGTCCATCAGATACGCAGTATTTT	CASSRRSGSPSDTQYF
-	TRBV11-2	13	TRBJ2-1	TGTGCCAGCAGCGCCGTCGGGGGTAGTGAGCAGTTCTTC	CASSAVGGSEQFF
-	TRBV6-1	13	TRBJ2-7	TGTGCCAGCAGTACTAGCTACACCTACGAGCAGTACTTC	CASSTSYTYEQYF
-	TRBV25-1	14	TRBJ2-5	TGTGCCAGCAGTGAACCCGAGCGGCAAGAGACCCAGTACTTC	CASSEPERQETQYF
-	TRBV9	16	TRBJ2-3	TGTGCCAGCAGCGTAGGATGGAGGGTTACCACAGATACGCAGTATTTT	CASSVGWRVTTDTQYF
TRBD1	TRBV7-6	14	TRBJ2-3	TGTGCCAGCATCCTGGGACAGAACACAGGGGCGCAGTATTTT	CASILGQNTGAQYF
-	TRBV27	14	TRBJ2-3	TGTGCCAGCAGTTTATATGGCCGCGGAGATACGCAGTATTTT	CASSLYGRGDTQYF
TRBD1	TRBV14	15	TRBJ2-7	TGTGCCAGCAGCCAAGACTGGACAGGGAGGTACGAGCAGTACTTC	CASSQDWTGRYEQYF
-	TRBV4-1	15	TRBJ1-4	TGCGCCAGCAGCCTGGATGGGGGGTTTGGCGAAAAACTGTTTTTT	CASSLDGGFGEKLFF
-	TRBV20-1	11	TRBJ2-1	TGCAGTGCTAGGGGGCAAAATGAGCAGTTCTTC	CSARGQNEQFF
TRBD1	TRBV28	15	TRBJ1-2	TGTGCCAGCAGTGCCCCGGGACAGGGTAACTATGGCTACACCTTC	CASSAPGQGNYGYTF
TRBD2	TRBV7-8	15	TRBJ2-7	TGTGCCAGCAGCTTTACTAGCGGCCTTCCCTACGAGCAGTACTTC	CASSFTSGLPYEQYF
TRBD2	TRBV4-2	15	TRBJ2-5	TGTGCCAGCAGCCTCCTGGGCGGGAGGCGCGAGACCCAGTACTTC	CASSLLGGRRETQYF
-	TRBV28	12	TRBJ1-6	TGTGCCAGCAGTTCAGGGGTCTCACCCCTCCACTTT	CASSSGVSPLHF
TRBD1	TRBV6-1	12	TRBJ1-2	TGTGCCAGGGCGGACAGGGGCGGAGGCTACACCTTC	CARADRGGGYTF
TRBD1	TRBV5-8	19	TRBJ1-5	TGTGCCAGCAGCTTGGAGCAGGGGGCATTGACGTATAGCAATCAGCCCCAGCATTTT	CASSLEQGALTYSNQPQHF
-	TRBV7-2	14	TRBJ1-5	TGTGCCAGCAGCCTCGACATAATCAATCAGCCCCAGCATTTT	CASSLDIINQPQHF
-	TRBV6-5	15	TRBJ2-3	TGTGCCAGCAGTTCCCCCGGGGGTTACACAGATACGCAGTATTTT	CASSSPGGYTDTQYF
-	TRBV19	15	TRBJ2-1	TGTGCCAGTAGTATAGACGGGAGCCCATACAATGAGCAGTTCTTC	CASSIDGSPYNEQFF